The source of this T cell receptor beta chain is a study of tumor-infiltrating lymphocytes in primary liver carcinoma. Synthesis of TCR beta cDNA was carried out from approximately 0.55 ug total RNA with a constant-region primer. The TCR beta library was amplified through three nested multiplex PCR rounds in a modified ARM-PCR procedure. TRBV1-TRBV30 forward primers and a C-beta reverse primer were used in the first two PCR rounds, which each ran for around 11 cycles. Via MiXCR, TCRdb re-called the multiplex PCR reads, giving one row per CDR3 protein. The repertoire holds 250,000 to 400,000 distinct CDR3 sequences, with around three fifths as singletons. V was pared by 4 bases and J by 4 bases, with 6 bases between. This CDR3 has 12 amino acids. CDR1 and CDR2 (germline): ENHRY, SYGVKD. Alongside blood RNA obtained from unsorted whole blood, germline DNA was also extracted.

This clonotype was sampled from a man aged 40-50 years with primary liver carcinoma and hepatitis B virus infection. Sequenced sample: peripheral blood. The chain combines TRBV10-3 with TRBJ2-3; D ambiguous. DNA of the CDR3: TGTGCCATCAGTGGTATGTCAGATACGCAGTATTTT. This encodes CAISGMSDTQYF.